These T cell receptor beta chains were read from a single sample in a study of blood T cell repertoires in COVID-19. Method: immunoSEQ multiplex PCR; TCRdb's copy keeps in-frame clones and lacks some. Altogether about 120,000 clones are present, roughly nine tenths being singletons, with the ten largest covering roughly 8%. Sequencing was done on a sample of peripheral blood. The receptors come from a man aged 65 to 79 who had recovered from COVID-19. Each CDR3 is given with its conserved first and last residue. D genes are given only for firm matches. Not all rows give a size; the values are once, few, many and, for expanded clones, a class.

TRBJ1-2 . TRBV7-8 . TGTGCCAGCAGCTTGGACAATCGCGGCTATGGCTACACCTTC CASSLDNRGYGYTF
TRBJ1-2 . TRBV3-1/TRBV3-2 TRBD1 TGTGCCAGCAGCCAAGCGTGGAGACAGGGCTATGGCTACACCTTC CASSQAWRQGYGYTF
TRBJ2-1 . TRBV5-6 TRBD2 TGTGCCAGCAGTTTAGCGGGCCTACAGGCGTTCTTC CASSLAGLQAFF
TRBJ2-3 . TRBV11-2 TRBD2 TGTGCCAGCAGCCCCATGATAGCGGGATCCACAGATACGCAGTATTTT CASSPMIAGSTDTQYF
TRBJ1-2 . TRBV2 TRBD1 TGTGCCAGCATAGAGGGGGCCAATAACTATGGCTACACCTTC CASIEGANNYGYTF
TRBJ1-1 . TRBV5-1 . TGCGCCAGCAGCTTGGGCAGGGGTGGAACTGAAGCTTTCTTT CASSLGRGGTEAFF
TRBJ2-7 . TRBV19 . TGTGCCAGTAGTATAAGTGCCAATATACTCTACGAGCAGTACTTC CASSISANILYEQYF
TRBJ2-3 . TRBV5-1 TRBD2 TGCGCCAGCAGCTTGGCCCCGACTAGCGGGGGGTTCACCGATACGCAGTATTTT CASSLAPTSGGFTDTQYF
TRBJ1-2 . TRBV6-5 . TGTGCCAGCAGGCCCCAGGGCGGCTATGGCTACACCTTC CASRPQGGYGYTF
TRBJ2-3 once TRBV15 . TGTGCCACCAGCAGAACGGGAGATACGCAGTATTTT CATSRTGDTQYF
TRBJ2-7 . TRBV28 TRBD2 TGTGCCAGCAACTATCTTGCGGGAGGGGTCGACGAGCAGTACTTC CASNYLAGGVDEQYF
TRBJ1-3 . TRBV19 . TGTGCCAGTATAAGGAGGCCTGGAAACACCATATATTTT CASIRRPGNTIYF
TRBJ2-7 . TRBV12-3/TRBV12-4 TRBD1 TGTGCCAGCAGTTTGGGGACAGCCTTGGAGCAGTACTTC CASSLGTALEQYF
TRBJ1-3 . TRBV11-2 . TGTGCCAGCAGCTACTCATTCGGCGGGTCTGGAAACACCATATATTTT CASSYSFGGSGNTIYF
TRBJ1-2 . TRBV5-1 . TGCGCCAGCAAGCTTGGAAGTCGGGATGGCTACACCTTC CASKLGSRDGYTF
TRBJ2-1 . TRBV20-1 . TGCAGTGCAAGAAAGAGGAATGAGCAGTTCTTC CSARKRNEQFF
TRBJ1-2 . TRBV6-2/TRBV6-3 . TGTGCCAGCAGTCGGGGGTCGGGGAACTATGGCTACACCTTC CASSRGSGNYGYTF
TRBJ2-1 . TRBV19 TRBD1 TGTGCCAGTAGATACCCAGGGGGTACGCAGTTCTTC CASRYPGGTQFF
TRBJ2-5 . TRBV29-1 . TGCAGCGTTGGGCACCACAACCTCCAAGAGACCCAGTACTTC CSVGHHNLQETQYF
TRBJ1-2 once TRBV10-3 TRBD1 TGTGCCATCAGTGAGTCCGGGGACAGGGACCTATATGGCTACACCTTC CAISESGDRDLYGYTF
TRBJ2-5 . TRBV5-1 TRBD1 TGCGCCAGCAGCCCGCAGGGGGCTAGGGAGACCCAGTACTTC CASSPQGARETQYF
TRBJ1-4 . TRBV5-6 . TGTGCCAGCAGGGAGTCAGGGGCGGGTGAAAAACTGTTTTTT CASRESGAGEKLFF
TRBJ2-3 . TRBV4-3 . TGCGCCAGCAGCCAAGTGACCAGCGGGACAACAGATACGCAGTATTTT CASSQVTSGTTDTQYF
TRBJ1-1 . TRBV29-1 TRBD1 TGCAGCGTTGAAACCGGACAGGGGGCCACTGAAGCTTTCTTT CSVETGQGATEAFF
TRBJ2-7 . TRBV4-2 TRBD2 TGTGCCAGCAGCCAAGAACGGACTAGCTGGGCCTACGAGCAGTACTTC CASSQERTSWAYEQYF
TRBJ1-1 . TRBV9 TRBD1 TGTGCCAGCAGCGTCTCGACAGGGGGATATAACACTGAAGCTTTCTTT CASSVSTGGYNTEAFF
TRBJ2-3 . TRBV19 TRBD2 TGTGCCAGCAAAGACTTAGCGGGAGGGGGCACAGATACGCAGTATTTT CASKDLAGGGTDTQYF
TRBJ1-1 few TRBV2 TRBD1 TGTGCCAGCAGTGAAGCCGACAGGGACAGCAACAACACTGAAGCTTTCTTT CASSEADRDSNNTEAFF
TRBJ2-7 . TRBV28 TRBD1 TGTGCCAGCAGTAGGGACAGGAGCATCATCTTACGTGAGCAGTACTTC CASSRDRSIILREQYF